Below are 32 T cell receptor beta chains sequenced from a single sample in a study of graft-versus-host responses after intestinal transplantation. These receptors have no known antigen. Sequencing used immunoSEQ multiplex PCR; TCRdb keeps in-frame clones, though not all of them. Here the sample spans some 130,000 clones, around 96% being singletons. Here the sequenced sample was unstimulated CD8+ T cells sorted from spleen or lymph node cells, taken before intestinal transplant. These receptors originate from a human donor who received an intestinal transplant.

This chain connects TRBV5-6 to TRBJ2-2; D uncertain. Trimming removed 1 base at V and 7 bases at J, with 8 bases between. The CDR3 has 13 amino acids. Germline CDR1 is SGHDT and CDR2 is YYEEEE. The CDR3 DNA reads TGTGCCAGCAGCTTGTATGTGGGCGGGGAGCTGTTTTTT. As protein: CASSLYVGGELFF.

The rearrangement joins TRBV7-9 to TRBJ2-1; weak D call: TRBD2 (7 bases). CDR3 length equals 17 residues. Trimming removed 3 bases at V and 4 bases at J, with 19 bases between. Germline V gene lookup returns CDR1 SEHNR and CDR2 FQNEAQ (reference sequence). The chain's CDR3 is CASSLVEGGRGYNEQFF. In DNA form, the CDR3 reads TGTGCCAGCAGCTTGGTCGAGGGGGGGAGAGGTTACAATGAGCAGTTCTTC. The full variable domain, with the rest looked up from reference TRBV7-9 and TRBJ2-1, is DTGVSQNPRHKITKRGQNVTFRCDPISEHNRLYWYRQTLGQGPEFLTYFQNEAQLEKSRLLSDRFSAERPKGSFSTLEIQRTEQGDSAMYLCASSLVEGGRGYNEQFFGPGTRLTVL.

The rearrangement uses TRBV27 and TRBJ2-3; 9 nucleotides match TRBD2. In germline, CDR1 is MNHEY, CDR2 SMNVEV (reference sequence). Trimming removed 3 bases from V and 4 bases from J; junction bases left unmatched: 2. CDR3 length: 14 residues. Written as DNA, the CDR3 is TGTGCCAGCAGTTTGGCGGGAGGGGCAGATACGCAGTATTTT. This codes for CASSLAGGADTQYF.

The rearrangement uses TRBV7-9 and TRBJ1-5; D unclear. The germline V gene has CDR1 SEHNR and CDR2 FQNEAQ (reference sequence). CDR3 length equals 12 residues. Deletions cut 3 bases from V and 4 bases from J, with 4 bases between. As DNA, the CDR3 is TGTGCCAGCAGCTTGGGAAATCAGCCCCAGCATTTT. This translates into CASSLGNQPQHF.

In this sample, this clone turned up a few times. The genes are TRBV6-5 and TRBJ2-7; D gene uncertain. V was pared by 0 bases and J by 0 bases, with 6 bases between. Germline CDR1 reads MNHEY; CDR2 reads SVGAGI. The CDR3 extends over 14 amino acids. The CDR3 region is CASSYSGSSYEQYF. CDR3 in DNA: TGTGCCAGCAGTTACTCAGGCAGCTCCTACGAGCAGTACTTC.

The chain employs TRBV7-9 and TRBJ2-1; 8 bases match TRBD2. The CDR3 loop spans 18 amino acids. Germline values: CDR1 SEHNR, CDR2 FQNEAQ (reference sequence). Germline trimming cut 5 bases from V and 7 bases from J; bases unmatched to any gene: 19. The CDR3 loop is CASSLGRGTGGPGNEQFF. CDR3 DNA sequence: TGTGCCAGCAGCCTAGGCCGGGGGACGGGAGGGCCTGGGAATGAGCAGTTCTTC.

The rearrangement joins TRBV29-1 to TRBJ2-5; D may be TRBD1 (6 bases). V was shortened by 3 bases and J by 1 base, with 9 bases between the two germline ends. The CDR3 is 13 residues long. Germline lookup yields CDR1 SQVTM and CDR2 ANQGSEA. This chain's CDR3 is CSVDDRTQETQYF. The CDR3 DNA reads TGCAGCGTTGATGACAGGACCCAAGAGACCCAGTACTTC.

The chain couples TRBV6-1 to TRBJ1-1; no definite D call. The CDR3 is 15 residues long. Trimming took 4 bases from V and 6 from J, leaving 18 bases between them. In germline, CDR1 is MNHNS, CDR2 SASEGT. The CDR3 DNA reads as TGTGCCAGCAGTGTGAGCAGGTCCTTAATAGCTGAAGCTTTCTTT. Translation: CASSVSRSLIAEAFF.

This chain uses TRBV9 with TRBJ2-5, with D possibly matching TRBD2 (5 bases). V was cut by 7 bases and J by 5 bases, with 12 bases left in between. Germline loops: CDR1 SGDLS, CDR2 YYNGEE. This CDR3 region has 12 residues. The DNA of the CDR3 is TGTGCCAGCTCCGGACTCAGGGAGACCCAGTACTTC. Translated: CASSGLRETQYF. Full variable domain (rest looked up from reference TRBV9 and TRBJ2-5): DSGVTQTPKHLITATGQRVTLRCSPRSGDLSVYWYQQSLDQGLQFLIQYYNGEERAKGNILERFSAQQFPDLHSELNLSSLELGDSALYFCASSGLRETQYFGPGTRLLVL.

V gene TRBV27 combines with J gene TRBJ1-1, with 8 bases lining up with TRBD1. J lost 0 bases, V lost 5 bases, and 17 bases had no gene match. Germline CDR1 reads MNHEY; CDR2 reads SMNVEV (reference sequence). CDR3 length: 19 residues. CDR3 DNA: TGTGCCAGCAGTCCCCGCACACGGTTCAGGGGGCGGATGAACACTGAAGCTTTCTTT. Amino acid sequence: CASSPRTRFRGRMNTEAFF.

This chain links TRBV11-2 with TRBJ2-3; D ambiguous. The CDR3 is 17 amino acids. V was trimmed by 6 bases and J by 0 bases, leaving 19 bases between them. Germline-derived CDR1 and CDR2 are SGHAT and FQNNGV. For the CDR3, the DNA is TGTGCCAGCAGTCTCGGCAGGATATCTTCTAGCACAGATACGCAGTATTTT. This codes for CASSLGRISSSTDTQYF.

The V call is TRBV4-3, the J call TRBJ2-1; 13 nucleotides align to TRBD2. Trimming cost V 3 bases and J 3 bases; bases outside gene matches: 8. Germline-derived CDR1 and CDR2 are LGHNA and YSLEER. CDR3 length equals 18 residues. The CDR3 region has the DNA TGCGCCAGCAGCCATACTAGCGGGAGGGCCTCCCGCTACAATGAGCAGTTCTTC. Translated: CASSHTSGRASRYNEQFF.

The J gene is TRBJ2-3, the V gene TRBV9; TRBD2 matches 11 bases. Germline assignment: CDR1 SGDLS and CDR2 YYNGEE. The length of the CDR3 is 17 residues. The V segment lost 0 bases and the J segment 6 bases; nucleotides outside the gene matches: 9. Here the CDR3 reads CASSVDEGLAALDTQYF. The CDR3 DNA reads as TGTGCCAGCAGCGTAGATGAGGGACTAGCGGCATTGGATACGCAGTATTTT.

The chain is built from TRBV19 and TRBJ1-1; D not resolved. This CDR3 comprises 11 residues. Germline-derived CDR1 and CDR2 are LNHDA and SQIVND (reference sequence). Trimming cost V 6 bases and J 7 bases, with 9 bases left between them. The CDR3: CASRVPGEAFF. The CDR3 DNA sequence: TGTGCCAGTAGGGTACCGGGTGAAGCTTTCTTT.

V gene TRBV27 combines with J gene TRBJ2-5, with TRBD1 as a possible D gene (6 bases). V gave up 2 bases and J gave up 4 bases, with 8 bases separating them. Germline values: CDR1 MNHEY, CDR2 SMNVEV (reference sequence). CDR3 length: 13 residues. CDR3 sequence: CASSLLGAETQYF. Written as DNA, the CDR3 is TGTGCCAGCAGTTTACTGGGGGCAGAGACCCAGTACTTC.

V usage is TRBV6-1 and J usage is TRBJ2-7; 10 bases line up with TRBD2. Looked up from germline, CDR1 is MNHNS and CDR2 is SASEGT. The CDR3 is made up of 13 amino acids. The junction had 5 bases not matched to a gene; V was cut back by 7 bases and J by 5 bases. CDR3 sequence: CASNSGLANEQYF. The CDR3 DNA follows: TGTGCCAGCAACTCGGGACTAGCGAACGAGCAGTACTTC.

This rearrangement joins TRBV9 to TRBJ2-7; TRBD1 matches at 8 bases. The trim removed 0 bases at V and 2 bases at J, leaving 1 base unmatched. The CDR3 sequence is 14 residues long. The germline V gene encodes CDR1 SGDLS and CDR2 YYNGEE. The CDR3 bases are TGTGCCAGCAGCGTAGAACAGGGGGCCTACGAGCAGTACTTC. It yields the protein CASSVEQGAYEQYF.

V is TRBV5-1 and J is TRBJ2-7; 7 bases map to TRBD1. With 0 bases clipped from V and 2 bases from J, the junction kept 5 bases outside the gene matches. Per germline, CDR1 SGHRS and CDR2 YFSETQ. This CDR3 spans 15 amino acids. CDR3 sequence reads: CASSLGDSLPYEQYF. Here the CDR3 DNA reads TGCGCCAGCAGCTTGGGGGACAGTCTACCCTACGAGCAGTACTTC.

This clone was seen a single time. This chain uses TRBV9 with TRBJ2-6; maybe TRBD1 (7 bases). Germline assignment: CDR1 SGDLS and CDR2 YYNGEE. There are 19 residues in the CDR3. V lost 0 bases, J lost 2 bases, and 18 bases lay in between. The CDR3 sequence: CASSVVLRQGGTGANVLTF. The CDR3 DNA reads as TGTGCCAGCAGCGTAGTCCTTAGACAGGGAGGTACTGGGGCCAACGTCCTGACTTTC.

The genes are TRBV5-1 and TRBJ1-1; 10 positions agree with TRBD1. With 4 bases clipped from V and 3 bases from J, the junction kept 9 bases outside the gene matches. Germline CDR1 is SGHRS and CDR2 is YFSETQ. The CDR3 covers 16 residues. The CDR3: CASSEDRGLVDTEAFF. The CDR3 nucleotides read TGCGCCAGCAGCGAAGACAGGGGGCTCGTGGACACTGAAGCTTTCTTT.

The rearrangement uses TRBV29-1 and TRBJ1-2; TRBD1 agrees at 12 bases. The CDR3 has 13 amino acids. J was trimmed by 5 bases and V by 6 bases; bases with no gene match: 4. Germline V lookup: CDR1 SQVTM, CDR2 ANQGSEA. The CDR3 DNA follows: TGCAGCGTCGGGACAGGGGGCGCGTATGGCTACACCTTC. Amino acid sequence: CSVGTGGAYGYTF.

The genes are TRBV4-1 and TRBJ1-1; D call uncertain. The germline V and J ends were trimmed by 3 bases and 0 bases, with 8 bases remaining between them. Germline V gives CDR1 MGHRA, CDR2 YSYEKL. The CDR3 has 14 residues. This CDR3 reads CASSHSRLNTEAFF. As DNA, the CDR3 is TGCGCCAGCAGCCATAGTCGGCTGAACACTGAAGCTTTCTTT.

The genes are TRBV27 and TRBJ2-1; the D gene is possibly TRBD1 (6 bases). The CDR3 is 15 amino acids. V was trimmed by 3 bases and J by 3 bases, leaving 12 bases between them. The germline V gene has CDR1 MNHEY and CDR2 SMNVEV (reference sequence). CDR3 bases: TGTGCCAGCAGTTTGGGCAGGGGCAACTACAATGAGCAGTTCTTC. Amino acids: CASSLGRGNYNEQFF.

This clone was seen more than once but under ten times. CDR3 amino acids: CASSRSYEQYF. CDR3 in DNA: TGTGCCAGCAGCCGATCGTACGAGCAGTACTTC. The genes are TRBV5-6 and TRBJ2-7; no reliable D call. The CDR3 consists of 11 residues. The V end was cut by 4 bases, the J end by 4 bases, with 6 bases between. Looked up from germline, CDR1 is SGHDT and CDR2 is YYEEEE.

J is TRBJ1-4 and V is TRBV11-2, with D unclear. The V end was cut by 1 base, the J end by 7 bases, with 13 bases between. The germline V gene has CDR1 SGHAT and CDR2 FQNNGV. This CDR3 is 15 amino acids long. CDR3 sequence (DNA): TGTGCCAGCAGCTTAGGTCAATGGTCTACTGAAAAACTGTTTTTT. It translates to CASSLGQWSTEKLFF.

This chain joins TRBV6-6 and TRBJ2-7, with D perhaps TRBD1 (6 bases). The V gene lost 4 bases and the J gene lost 2 bases, with 12 bases spanning the gap. The CDR3 spans 14 residues. Germline V gene data show CDR1 as MNHNY and CDR2 as SVGAGI (reference sequence). CDR3 amino acids: CASSFGTSPYEQYF. The CDR3 DNA sequence: TGTGCCAGCAGTTTCGGGACAAGTCCCTACGAGCAGTACTTC.

The rearrangement joins TRBV5-8 to TRBJ1-5; D may be TRBD1 (6 bases). The germline CDR1 and CDR2 sequences are SGHTS and YDEGEE. The CDR3 is 15 amino acids. The ends were cut back, 0 bases at V and 3 bases at J, with 10 bases in the middle. The CDR3 loop reads CASSLGGQTNQPQHF. The CDR3 bases are TGTGCCAGCAGCTTGGGGGGGCAGACCAATCAGCCCCAGCATTTT. The variable domain in full, completed from reference TRBV5-8 and TRBJ1-5, reads EAGVTQSPTHLIKTRGQQATLRCSPISGHTSVYWYQQALGLGLQFLLWYDEGEERNRGNFPPRFSGRQFPNYSSELNVNALELEDSALYLCASSLGGQTNQPQHFGDGTRLSIL.

The chain uses TRBV28 and TRBJ2-7; D unresolved. V was shortened by 5 bases and J by 0 bases, with 17 bases between the two germline ends. The CDR3 contains 16 residues. Germline V lookup: CDR1 MDHEN, CDR2 SYDVKM. The CDR3 reads CASSLPVGTSSYEQYF. CDR3 bases: TGTGCCAGCAGTCTCCCGGTAGGCACCAGCTCCTACGAGCAGTACTTC.

The chain couples TRBV28 to TRBJ1-2; D not certain. V was pared by 5 bases and J by 3 bases, with 16 bases between. The CDR3 extends over 15 amino acids. CDR1 is MDHEN and CDR2 is SYDVKM in the germline V gene. CDR3 sequence: CASSRRGAADYGYTF. CDR3 sequence (DNA): TGTGCCAGCAGTCGTCGGGGAGCGGCTGACTATGGCTACACCTTC.

The chain carries TRBV12-5 and TRBJ2-7; 8 bases are shared with TRBD1. The trim removed 2 bases at V and 4 bases at J, leaving 31 bases unmatched. The germline V gene has CDR1 LGHNT and CDR2 FRNRAP. This CDR3 has 23 residues. Written as DNA, the CDR3 is TGTGCTAGTGGTTTGACACCGACTGCGAGCGCGGTATCCGGACAGGGTACCATATACGAGCAGTACTTC. Amino acids: CASGLTPTASAVSGQGTIYEQYF. Combining the CDR3 with reference TRBV12-5 and TRBJ2-7 gives the whole variable domain DARVTQTPRHKVTEMGQEVTMRCQPILGHNTVFWYRQTMMQGLELLAYFRNRAPLDDSGMPKDRFSAEMPDATLATLKIQPSEPRDSAVYFCASGLTPTASAVSGQGTIYEQYFGPGTRLTVT.

The chain carries TRBV30 and TRBJ2-7, with TRBD1 identical over 9 bases. CDR1 is GTSNPN and CDR2 is SVGIG in the germline V gene (reference sequence). V shed 5 bases, J shed 0 bases, and the junction held 5 bases outside the gene matches. The length of the CDR3 is 14 residues. This CDR3 reads CAWFGTGSSYEQYF. In DNA, the CDR3 is TGTGCCTGGTTTGGGACAGGGAGCTCCTACGAGCAGTACTTC.

The V call is TRBV19, the J call TRBJ1-1, with a possible D match to TRBD1 (5 bases). The CDR3 spans 11 residues. Germline CDR1 LNHDA, CDR2 SQIVND (reference sequence). The CDR3 here is CGGGKGTEAFF. The CDR3, as DNA: TGTGGGGGGGGAAAGGGGACTGAAGCTTTCTTT.